These 16 T cell receptor beta chains came from one sample sequenced in a study of T-cell reconstitution after alpha-beta-depleted transplantation in children. Unique molecular identifiers were incorporated during preparation of the TCRbeta library. TCRdb passed the PCR reads through MiXCR, listing each CDR3 protein once. The data show a few hundred thousand distinct CDR3 sequences, 15% to 20% seen once. Sequenced here: PBMCs from the stem cell graft donor, sampled from the stem cell graft. These receptors originate from a human donor who donated a stem cell graft to a child with acute lymphoblastic leukemia.

CDR3 sequence (DNA): TGTGCCATCGGTACCTCCGGGACAGCACAAGAGACCCAGTACTTC. This encodes CAIGTSGTAQETQYF. The V call is TRBV10-3, the J call TRBJ2-5; 7 bases map to TRBD1. The V segment lost 8 bases and the J segment 2 bases; nucleotides outside the gene matches: 11. The CDR3 length is 15 residues. Germline-derived CDR1 and CDR2 are ENHRY and SYGVKD.

This clonotype was observed a few times. V and J are TRBV6-5 and TRBJ2-1; D is tentatively TRBD1 or TRBD2 (5 bases each). The CDR3 consists of 16 residues. Trimming shortened V by 4 bases and J by 2 bases, and 15 bases separated the two germline ends. Germline-derived CDR1 and CDR2 are MNHEY and SVGAGI. The CDR3 DNA reads as TGTGCCAGCAGTTTCGGTGGGGGAGAGGCCTACAATGAGCAGTTCTTC. Translation: CASSFGGGEAYNEQFF.

The chain carries TRBV6-4 and TRBJ2-1, with 7 bases fitting TRBD2. V shed 5 bases and J 6 bases; nucleotides not matched to a gene: 10. The V gene's germline CDR1 is MRHNA and CDR2 SNTAGT. This CDR3 region has 15 residues. The CDR3 protein is CASSSGALLPNEQFF. The CDR3 DNA is TGTGCCAGCAGTAGCGGGGCCCTACTTCCCAATGAGCAGTTCTTC.

This clonotype was seen a few times. The chain couples TRBV7-9 to TRBJ1-5; no reliable D call. The V end was cut by 3 bases, the J end by 1 base, with 4 bases between. Germline V gene lookup returns CDR1 SEHNR and CDR2 FQNEAQ (reference sequence). CDR3 length: 13 residues. The CDR3 region is CASSFPSNQPQHF. The CDR3 nucleotides read TGTGCCAGCAGCTTTCCGAGCAATCAGCCCCAGCATTTT.

The J gene is TRBJ1-1, the V gene TRBV4-2; D may be TRBD1 (6 bases). Trimming took 4 bases from V and 8 from J, leaving 17 bases between them. The CDR3 extends over 14 amino acids. Germline V lookup: CDR1 LGHNA, CDR2 YNFKEQ. The CDR3 protein is CASSRPGEVREAFF. The CDR3 nucleotides read TGTGCCAGCAGCCGTCCAGGGGAGGTAAGGGAAGCTTTCTTT.

This clonotype was detected a few times. The chain couples TRBV6-1 to TRBJ2-3, with 8 bases fitting TRBD1. The germline V gene encodes CDR1 MNHNS and CDR2 SASEGT. The V and J ends lost 5 bases and 0 bases, in that order; junction bases with no gene match: 4. CDR3 size: 15 residues. In nucleotides, the CDR3 is TGTGCCAGCAGTACCCAGGGGGCGAGCACAGATACGCAGTATTTT. The encoded protein is CASSTQGASTDTQYF.

This clonotype has more than one count but fewer than ten. CDR3 amino acids: CASSPSQDEQFF. The CDR3 DNA is TGTGCCAGCTCACCTAGTCAGGATGAGCAGTTCTTC. The V gene is TRBV18, the J gene TRBJ2-1; no clear D. CDR1 KGHSH and CDR2 LQKENI come from the germline V gene. CDR3 size: 12 residues. The V and J ends lost 3 bases and 8 bases respectively, with 8 bases between them.

V is TRBV2 and J is TRBJ1-6; D remains unclear. The ends were cut back, 0 bases at V and 18 bases at J, with 9 bases in the middle. Germline CDR1 is SNHLY and CDR2 is FYNNEI. This CDR3 contains 11 residues. The CDR3 region has the DNA TGTGCCAGCAGTGAAGCGGCACAGCCCCACTTT. It is translated as CASSEAAQPHF. Together with reference TRBV2 and TRBJ1-6, the CDR3 gives the full variable domain: EPEVTQTPSHQVTQMGQEVILRCVPISNHLYFYWYRQILGQKVEFLVSFYNNEISEKSEIFDDQFSVERPDGSNFTLKIRSTKLEDSAMYFCASSEAAQPHFGNGTRLTVT.

This clonotype turned up a few times. The chain links TRBV6-2 or TRBV6-3 to TRBJ2-1, with D uncertain. V was pared by 4 bases and J by 7 bases, with 17 bases between. In germline, CDR1 is MNHEY, CDR2 SVGEGT. The CDR3 consists of 15 residues. The CDR3 here is CASSCCEAPWNEQFF. The DNA of the CDR3 is TGTGCCAGCAGTTGTTGTGAGGCGCCTTGGAATGAGCAGTTCTTC.

There are many counts of this clonotype. The chain is built from TRBV3-1 and TRBJ2-5; D unresolved. This CDR3 spans 12 amino acids. V shed 1 base and J shed 5 bases, with 5 bases lying between them. CDR1 LGHDT and CDR2 YNNKEL come from the germline V gene (reference sequence). The CDR3 sequence: CASSQVRETQYF. CDR3 coding DNA: TGTGCCAGCAGCCAAGTTCGGGAGACCCAGTACTTC.

The V call is TRBV5-1, the J call TRBJ2-2, with D hard to call. The CDR3 is 17 residues long. Trimming removed 4 bases from V and 1 base from J, with 17 bases in between. Germline V CDR1 and CDR2: SGHRS, YFSETQ. CDR3 in amino acids: CASSVESPYRNTGELFF. In DNA form, the CDR3 reads TGCGCCAGCAGCGTGGAGAGCCCCTATAGGAACACCGGGGAGCTGTTTTTT.

V gene TRBV18 combines with J gene TRBJ2-7; 10 bases match TRBD2. V gave up 1 base and J gave up 2 bases; unmatched junction bases: 8. The CDR3 runs to 17 residues. Per germline, CDR1 KGHSH and CDR2 LQKENI. CDR3 protein: CASSPLYSSGRTYEQYF. The CDR3 bases are TGTGCCAGCTCACCACTTTACTCTAGCGGGAGAACCTACGAGCAGTACTTC.

This sequence joins TRBV7-8 and TRBJ2-7; 7 bases are a match to TRBD2. Germline assignment: CDR1 SGHVS and CDR2 FQNEAQ. Trimming took 3 bases from V and 4 from J; bases not matched to a gene: 6. This CDR3 has 14 amino acids. The CDR3 nucleotides are TGTGCCAGCAGCTTCGGGGGGAAAAGTTACGAGCAGTACTTC. This codes for CASSFGGKSYEQYF.

This clonotype came up a few times. The chain employs TRBV3-1 and TRBJ2-5; 9 nucleotides match TRBD1. There are 20 residues in the CDR3. Germline values: CDR1 LGHDT, CDR2 YNNKEL (reference sequence). V lost 2 bases to trimming and J lost 1 base; unmatched junction nucleotides: 17. CDR3 in DNA: TGTGCCAGCAGCCAACCCGAACAGGGGGCAACCCTCAGGTCCCAAGAGACCCAGTACTTC. Translated, it gives CASSQPEQGATLRSQETQYF.

This clonotype was recorded a few times. The chain links TRBV20-1 to TRBJ2-2; TRBD2 agrees at 9 bases. Germline assignment: CDR1 DFQATT and CDR2 SNEGSKA (reference sequence). The length of the CDR3 is 13 residues. Trimming took 3 bases from V and 4 from J; bases not matched to a gene: 0. The CDR3 DNA follows: TGCAGTGCTAGGGGACTAGCCACCGGGGAGCTGTTTTTT. Amino acid sequence: CSARGLATGELFF.

This clonotype was found a few times. The gene calls are TRBV19 and TRBJ2-7; 10 positions match TRBD2. The CDR3 spans 14 residues. Germline V gene lookup returns CDR1 LNHDA and CDR2 SQIVND (reference sequence). The ends lost 3 bases at V and 4 bases at J; junction bases unmatched: 3. CDR3 coding DNA: TGTGCCAGTAGTATTACTAGCGGGAATTACGAGCAGTACTTC. Encoded protein: CASSITSGNYEQYF.